This record covers a single T cell receptor (beta chain). Its antigen is still unknown. The data stem from a study of cytomegalovirus exposure and HLA in healthy donors. In the study overall: Of all 400 or so donors who were genotyped, about 84% belonged to the Caucasian-associated ancestry cluster.

Study conclusions and caveats: Per a later analysis, 15,000 to 20,000 TCR beta sequences showed association with HLA alleles at 0.05 false discovery rate. CMV serostatus was the sole immune exposure information available. Both high specificity and high sensitivity reportedly marked the classifier's diagnosis of cytomegalovirus status.

This CDR3 has 16 amino acids. V lost 1 base and J 2 bases, leaving 11 bases between the germline ends. CDR1 and CDR2 (germline): SGHTA, FQGNSA. Researchers ran the PCR with 60 Vbeta and 13 Jbeta primers. Generated by immunoSEQ multiplex PCR, the TCRdb table keeps only in-frame clones and is missing some. Of roughly 86,000 clones in the sample, nearly 80% were seen once. The sequencing input was PBMCs. The receptor's source is a female donor in good health and CMV-seronegative. V and J are TRBV7-2 and TRBJ2-2; D unresolved. CDR3 amino acids: CASSLDSYANTGELFF. The CDR3, as DNA: TGTGCCAGCAGCTTAGATAGCTATGCTAACACCGGGGAGCTGTTTTTT.